This paragraph covers one TCR beta chain sequence. Germline-derived CDR1 and CDR2 are MNHEY and SVGAGI. Unmatched junction bases numbered 6, after V lost 5 bases and J lost 2 bases. The CDR3 is 15 residues long. The record originates from a study of blood T cell repertoires in COVID-19. The wider study: Acute-phase and convalescent COVID-19 samples originated in the United States, Italy and Spain. The analysed material was cDNA or gDNA that came from T cells, B-cell-depleted T cells, or PBMCs.

In the original processing: By means of reference gene primer amplification, nucleated cell counts were estimated. Some clones are missing from TCRdb's copy, which holds only in-frame ones; the method was immunoSEQ multiplex PCR. V, J and clone size are taken as reported in that table, and D and trimming were inferred from the DNA itself. The table lists 150,000 to 200,000 clones, about 91% of them singletons. Sequenced sample: peripheral blood. This sequence originates from an older woman who had recovered from COVID-19. This chain connects TRBV6-5 to TRBJ2-7; 10 bases map to TRBD1. In nucleotides, the CDR3 is TGTGCCAGCAGTCGCCGGGACAGGGGACCCTACGAGCAGTACTTC. It encodes CASSRRDRGPYEQYF.